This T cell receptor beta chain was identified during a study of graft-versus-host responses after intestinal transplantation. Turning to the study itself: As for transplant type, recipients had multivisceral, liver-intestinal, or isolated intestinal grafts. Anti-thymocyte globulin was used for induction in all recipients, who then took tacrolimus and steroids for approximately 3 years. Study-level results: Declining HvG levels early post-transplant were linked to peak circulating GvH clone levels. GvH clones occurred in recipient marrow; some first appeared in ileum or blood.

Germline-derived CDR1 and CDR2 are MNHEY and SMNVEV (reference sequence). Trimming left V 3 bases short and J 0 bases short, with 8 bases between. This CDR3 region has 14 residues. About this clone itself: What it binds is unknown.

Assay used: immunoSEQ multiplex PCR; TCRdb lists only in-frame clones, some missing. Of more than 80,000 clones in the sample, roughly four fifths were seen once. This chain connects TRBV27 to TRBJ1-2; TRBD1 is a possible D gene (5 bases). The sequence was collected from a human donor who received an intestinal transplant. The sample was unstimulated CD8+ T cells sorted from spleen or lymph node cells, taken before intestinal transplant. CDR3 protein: CASSFDRANYGYTF. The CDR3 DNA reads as TGTGCCAGCAGTTTCGACAGAGCTAACTATGGCTACACCTTC.